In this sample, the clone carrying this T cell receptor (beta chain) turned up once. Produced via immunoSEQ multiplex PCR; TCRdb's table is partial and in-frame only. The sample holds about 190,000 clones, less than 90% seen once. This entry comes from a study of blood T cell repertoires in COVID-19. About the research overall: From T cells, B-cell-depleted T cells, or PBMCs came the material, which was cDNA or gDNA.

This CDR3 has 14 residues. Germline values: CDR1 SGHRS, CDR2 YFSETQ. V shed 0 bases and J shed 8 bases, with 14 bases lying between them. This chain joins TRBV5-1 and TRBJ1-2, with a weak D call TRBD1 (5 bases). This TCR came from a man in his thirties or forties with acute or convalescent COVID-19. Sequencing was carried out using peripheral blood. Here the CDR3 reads CASSLVGQGNGYTF. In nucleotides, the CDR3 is TGCGCCAGCAGCTTGGTCGGTCAGGGCAACGGCTACACCTTC.